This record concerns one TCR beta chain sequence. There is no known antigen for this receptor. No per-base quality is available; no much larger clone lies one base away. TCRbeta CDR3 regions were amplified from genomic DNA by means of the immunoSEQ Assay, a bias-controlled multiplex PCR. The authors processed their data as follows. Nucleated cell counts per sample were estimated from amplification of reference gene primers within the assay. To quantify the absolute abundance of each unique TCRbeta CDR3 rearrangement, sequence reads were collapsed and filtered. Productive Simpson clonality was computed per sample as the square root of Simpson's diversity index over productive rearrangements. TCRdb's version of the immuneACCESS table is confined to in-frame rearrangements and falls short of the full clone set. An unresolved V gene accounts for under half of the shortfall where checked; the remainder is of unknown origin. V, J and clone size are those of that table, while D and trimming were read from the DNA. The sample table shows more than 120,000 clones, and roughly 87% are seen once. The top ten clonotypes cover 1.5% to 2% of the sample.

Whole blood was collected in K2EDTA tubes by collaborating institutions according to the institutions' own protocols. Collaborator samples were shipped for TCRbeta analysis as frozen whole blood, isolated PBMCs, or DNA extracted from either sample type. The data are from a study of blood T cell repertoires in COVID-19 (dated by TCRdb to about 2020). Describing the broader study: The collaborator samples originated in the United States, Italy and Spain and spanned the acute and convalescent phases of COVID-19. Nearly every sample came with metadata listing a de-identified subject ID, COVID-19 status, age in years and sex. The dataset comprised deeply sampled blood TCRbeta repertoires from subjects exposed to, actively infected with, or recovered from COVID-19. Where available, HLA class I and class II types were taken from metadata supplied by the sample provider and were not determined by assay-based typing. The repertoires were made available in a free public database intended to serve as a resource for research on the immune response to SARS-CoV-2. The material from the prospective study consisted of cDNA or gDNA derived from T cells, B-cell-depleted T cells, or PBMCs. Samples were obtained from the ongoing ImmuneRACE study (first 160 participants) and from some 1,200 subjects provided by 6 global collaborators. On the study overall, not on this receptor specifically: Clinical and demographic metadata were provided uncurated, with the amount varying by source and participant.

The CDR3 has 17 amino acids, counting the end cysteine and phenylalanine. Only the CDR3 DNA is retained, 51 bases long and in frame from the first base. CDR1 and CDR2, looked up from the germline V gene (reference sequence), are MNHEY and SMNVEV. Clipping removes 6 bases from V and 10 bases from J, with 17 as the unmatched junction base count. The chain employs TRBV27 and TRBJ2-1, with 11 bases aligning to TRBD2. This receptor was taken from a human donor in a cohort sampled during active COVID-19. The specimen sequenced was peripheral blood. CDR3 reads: CASRGLAGGNPKGEQFF. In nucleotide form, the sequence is TGTGCCAGCAGGGGGCTAGCGGGGGGCAACCCTAAGGGGGAGCAGTTCTTC.